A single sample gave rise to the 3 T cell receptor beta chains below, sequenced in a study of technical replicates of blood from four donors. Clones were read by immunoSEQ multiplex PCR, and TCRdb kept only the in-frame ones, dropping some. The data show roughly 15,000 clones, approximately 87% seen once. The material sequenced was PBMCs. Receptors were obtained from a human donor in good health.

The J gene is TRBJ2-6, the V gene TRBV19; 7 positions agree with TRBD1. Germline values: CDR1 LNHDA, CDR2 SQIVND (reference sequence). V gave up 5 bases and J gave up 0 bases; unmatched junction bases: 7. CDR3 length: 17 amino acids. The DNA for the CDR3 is TGTGCCAGTAGTTCGGCGCAGGGGGTCTCTGGGGCCAACGTCCTGACTTTC. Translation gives CASSSAQGVSGANVLTF.

The CDR3 loop is CASRSPGTQQYF. CDR3 DNA: TGCGCCAGCAGAAGTCCGGGTACGCAGCAGTACTTC. V gene TRBV5-1 combines with J gene TRBJ2-7; D is uncertain. Between the trimmed V and J ends, which lost 5 bases and 8 bases, there was a span of 14 bases. Germline lookup yields CDR1 SGHRS and CDR2 YFSETQ. CDR3 length: 12 amino acids.

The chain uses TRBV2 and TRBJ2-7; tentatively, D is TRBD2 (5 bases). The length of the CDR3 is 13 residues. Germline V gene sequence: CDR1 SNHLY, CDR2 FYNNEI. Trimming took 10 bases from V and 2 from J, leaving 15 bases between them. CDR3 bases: TGTGCCACCCTCGGGATGGAAACCTACGAGCAGTACTTC. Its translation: CATLGMETYEQYF.